Here is one TCR beta chain with its context. As to treatment: some 20 received Ad26.COV2.S at low or high dose, single or two shots; several received placebo; per-sample allocation not given. All samples were drawn on day 63, counting from the first vaccine or placebo injection. The data belong to a study of Ad26.COV2.S vaccination and SARS-CoV-2 variants. Here immunoSEQ multiplex PCR was the method, and the copy in TCRdb shows in-frame clones only, minus some. The sample has about 500,000 clones; 70% to 90% are singletons. Trimming shortened V by 4 bases and J by 9 bases, and 19 bases separated the two germline ends. Germline V gives CDR1 LGHNA, CDR2 YNFKEQ. This CDR3 has 15 amino acids.

This sequence originates from a person aged 18-65 years who received the Ad26.COV2.S COVID-19 vaccine or a placebo. The chain couples TRBV4-2 to TRBJ2-1, with D possibly TRBD2 on 5 matching bases. This specimen consisted of peripheral blood, obtained in a trial of Ad26.COV2.S vaccine versus placebo. The CDR3 DNA follows: TGTGCCAGCAGCCCTAGAACTTTAGCGAGTAGTGAGCAGTTCTTC. Amino acids: CASSPRTLASSEQFF.